The next 14 T cell receptor beta chains were all read from a single sample in a study of shared clonotypes between healthy human individuals. Cells designated naive CD8 were CD45RO-negative and were positively selected for CCR7, with terminally differentiated effector memory CD45RA+ cells excluded. Sequencing used immunoSEQ multiplex PCR; TCRdb keeps in-frame clones, though not all of them. This table holds some 2.1 million clones, roughly 93% found once. The sample consisted of naive CD8+ T cells from PBMCs. These receptors came from a man aged 18 to 35 in good health. Some clones in this sample may be carry-over from other donors' samples.

The chain combines TRBV19 with TRBJ1-1; 8 bases line up with TRBD1. CDR1 LNHDA and CDR2 SQIVND come from the germline V gene (reference sequence). J gave up 5 bases and V 6 bases, and 5 bases lay outside the gene matches. The CDR3 has 13 residues. The CDR3 is CASSDRGRTEAFF. The DNA for the CDR3 is TGTGCCAGTAGCGACAGGGGCAGGACTGAAGCTTTCTTT.

The chain is built from TRBV28 and TRBJ2-7; 8 nucleotides agree with TRBD2. This CDR3 is 18 amino acids long. Per germline, CDR1 MDHEN and CDR2 SYDVKM. Trimming took 2 bases from V and 0 from J; bases not matched to a gene: 12. The CDR3 region is CASSLTRIWLAGSYEQYF. The CDR3 DNA sequence: TGTGCCAGCAGTTTAACCCGGATATGGCTAGCGGGCTCCTACGAGCAGTACTTC. The variable domain in full, completed from reference TRBV28 and TRBJ2-7, reads DVKVTQSSRYLVKRTGEKVFLECVQDMDHENMFWYRQDPGLGLRLIYFSYDVKMKEKGDIPEGYSVSREKKERFSLILESASTNQTSMYLCASSLTRIWLAGSYEQYFGPGTRLTVT.

This chain uses TRBV2 with TRBJ1-5, with D hard to call. Germline V gene sequence: CDR1 SNHLY, CDR2 FYNNEI. The CDR3 is made up of 16 amino acids. The V end lost 8 bases, the J end lost 3 bases, and 20 bases lay between the germline ends. CDR3 DNA: TGTGCCAGCGGACCGTACAGTAATCCCTACAATCAGCCCCAGCATTTT. This encodes CASGPYSNPYNQPQHF.

Here the CDR3 DNA reads TGCGCCAGCAGCTTGTGGGCCCTCGCGGACAGTCTTGCAGTCGAGACCCAGTACTTC. Its protein product is CASSLWALADSLAVETQYF. The gene calls are TRBV5-1 and TRBJ2-5; D possibly corresponds to TRBD1 (6 bases). Germline V gene data show CDR1 as SGHRS and CDR2 as YFSETQ. V shed 1 base and J shed 5 bases, with 27 bases lying between them. The CDR3 totals 19 residues.

The chain uses TRBV7-3 and TRBJ2-1; D is perhaps TRBD2 (6 bases). Germline V lookup: CDR1 SGHTA, CDR2 FQGTGA. V gave up 3 bases and J gave up 0 bases, with 9 bases separating them. The CDR3 contains 15 residues. Written as DNA, the CDR3 is TGTGCCAGCAGCTTGGTAGCGGTCTCCTACAATGAGCAGTTCTTC. This gives the protein CASSLVAVSYNEQFF.

The chain uses TRBV4-3 and TRBJ1-4; D not resolved. V was trimmed by 1 base and J by 5 bases, leaving 20 bases between them. The CDR3 length is 18 residues. Germline CDR1 and CDR2: LGHNA and YSLEER. CDR3 sequence (DNA): TGCGCCAGCAGCCAAGTAGCAGGTTATACGACGGGGAATGAAAAACTGTTTTTT. Translating it yields CASSQVAGYTTGNEKLFF.

This chain uses TRBV9 with TRBJ2-3; D unclear. CDR3 size: 16 residues. V was shortened by 0 bases and J by 0 bases, with 11 bases between the two germline ends. In germline, CDR1 is SGDLS, CDR2 YYNGEE. DNA for the CDR3: TGTGCCAGCAGCGTAGGGTCCTTACCTAGCACAGATACGCAGTATTTT. This encodes CASSVGSLPSTDTQYF.

This clone was recorded once. The sample holds other DNA sequences that translate to the same CDR3. The CDR3 sequence: CASSLTSNYGYTF. The DNA of the CDR3 is TGTGCCAGCAGTCTAACTTCTAACTATGGCTACACCTTC. The chain is built from TRBV27 and TRBJ1-2; D is ambiguous. V lost 5 bases and J lost 0, with 7 bases in between. Germline values: CDR1 MNHEY, CDR2 SMNVEV (reference sequence). The CDR3 has 13 residues.

V is TRBV2 and J is TRBJ2-7, with 7 positions matching TRBD1. The V gene end was trimmed by 3 bases and the J gene end by 0 bases; junction bases not matched to a gene: 2. This CDR3 comprises 14 residues. Germline assignment: CDR1 SNHLY and CDR2 FYNNEI. The CDR3 loop is CASSDRGTSYEQYF. CDR3 bases: TGTGCCAGCAGTGACAGGGGGACCTCCTACGAGCAGTACTTC.

This rearrangement joins TRBV6-5 to TRBJ2-3, with 9 bases lining up with TRBD2. Germline CDR1 and CDR2: MNHEY and SVGAGI. V shed 1 base and J 2 bases; nucleotides not matched to a gene: 4. The CDR3 extends over 16 amino acids. CDR3 sequence: CASSYYSGSTTDTQYF. The CDR3 DNA sequence: TGTGCCAGCAGTTACTATAGCGGGAGTACCACAGATACGCAGTATTTT.

This chain uses TRBV5-5 with TRBJ1-1, with D unclear. From germline, CDR1 is SGHKS and CDR2 YYEKEE (reference sequence). The CDR3 spans 12 residues. The ends were cut back, 1 base at V and 8 bases at J, with 9 bases in the middle. CDR3 sequence: CASSLPRSEAFF. In DNA form, the CDR3 reads TGTGCCAGCAGCTTGCCCCGCTCCGAAGCTTTCTTT.

The chain uses TRBV27 and TRBJ2-7, with a tentative D call TRBD1 (5 bases). The CDR3 is made up of 16 amino acids. V shed 3 bases and J shed 2 bases, with 17 bases lying between them. Germline V lookup: CDR1 MNHEY, CDR2 SMNVEV (reference sequence). CDR3 DNA: TGTGCCAGCAGTTTCGGCCAGAGGCAGGGCCCCTACGAGCAGTACTTC. Translating it yields CASSFGQRQGPYEQYF.

The chain is built from TRBV7-9 and TRBJ1-2; no clear D. The germline gives CDR1 SEHNR, CDR2 FQNEAQ (reference sequence). Trimming took off 2 bases at V and 8 bases at J, with 18 bases between the two ends. The CDR3 totals 15 residues. CDR3: CASSLYQALDEGYTF. For the CDR3, the DNA is TGTGCCAGCAGCTTATACCAGGCGCTAGATGAAGGCTACACCTTC.

Only a few counts were recorded for this clone. The chain uses TRBV10-2 and TRBJ1-1; D is ambiguous. Germline loops: CDR1 WSHSY, CDR2 SAAADI. This CDR3 has 13 residues. Deletions cut 7 bases from V and 3 bases from J, with 12 bases between. The CDR3 here is CASIYPGYTEAFF. As DNA, the CDR3 is TGCGCCAGCATTTACCCAGGCTACACTGAAGCTTTCTTT.